A single sample gave rise to the 9 T cell receptor beta chains below, sequenced in a study of blood T cell repertoires in COVID-19. Only in-frame clones appear in the TCRdb table, and some are missing; sequencing was by immunoSEQ multiplex PCR. The repertoire holds 300,000 to 400,000 clones, with around 87% as singletons. The sequenced sample was peripheral blood. Every receptor here comes from a man aged 45-65 years with active or convalescent COVID-19.

This chain uses TRBV28 with TRBJ1-1; possible D gene TRBD1, 6 bases. Per the germline V gene, CDR1 is MDHEN and CDR2 is SYDVKM. CDR3 size: 12 residues. Between the trimmed V and J ends, which lost 6 bases and 5 bases, there was a span of 10 bases. In DNA, the CDR3 is TGTGCCAGCAGGGATAGGGGGACTGAAGCTTTCTTT. Its translation: CASRDRGTEAFF.

This clone has a single count. This rearrangement joins TRBV7-2 to TRBJ1-2; TRBD1 agrees at 8 bases. J gave up 4 bases and V 3 bases, and 7 bases lay outside the gene matches. CDR1 SGHTA and CDR2 FQGNSA come from the germline V gene. This CDR3 contains 15 residues. The CDR3 DNA reads as TGTGCCAGCAGCTTGGGGCCTACAGGGGGCTATGGCTACACCTTC. Translated: CASSLGPTGGYGYTF.

This chain connects TRBV28 to TRBJ2-5; D is possibly TRBD1 (5 bases). The CDR3 is made up of 12 amino acids. V was clipped by 8 bases and J by 5 bases, with 12 bases between them. Germline-derived CDR1 and CDR2 are MDHEN and SYDVKM. The CDR3 region has the DNA TGTGCCAGCGGGGCTGTGGGGGAGACCCAGTACTTC. As protein: CASGAVGETQYF.

This CDR3 is CASSPGQGGEQFF. In DNA, the CDR3 is TGTGCCAGCAGCCCCGGACAGGGTGGTGAGCAGTTCTTC. The chain uses TRBV28 and TRBJ2-1; 8 bases align to TRBD1. Per the germline V gene, CDR1 is MDHEN and CDR2 is SYDVKM. V gave up 6 bases and J gave up 9 bases; unmatched junction bases: 7. The CDR3 covers 13 residues.

The chain joins TRBV24-1 to TRBJ2-5; 11 bases map to TRBD1. Germline V gene data show CDR1 as KGHDR and CDR2 as SFDVKD. The CDR3 runs 16 residues. Trimming at V came to 4 bases and at J to 5 bases, leaving 8 bases not matched to a gene. CDR3 bases: TGTGCCACCAGTGACCCCACGGGGACAGGGGGGGAGACCCAGTACTTC. This translates into CATSDPTGTGGETQYF.

This sequence joins TRBV20-1 and TRBJ2-3; a weak D match, TRBD1 (5 bases). Trimming removed 7 bases from V and 4 bases from J, with 9 bases in between. This CDR3 spans 11 amino acids. From germline, CDR1 is DFQATT and CDR2 SNEGSKA (reference sequence). CDR3 loop: CSVQGPDTQYF. The DNA for the CDR3 is TGCAGTGTGCAGGGCCCAGATACGCAGTATTTT.

V and J are TRBV28 and TRBJ1-2, with 7 bases fitting TRBD1. The CDR3 has 14 residues. In germline, CDR1 is MDHEN, CDR2 SYDVKM. Germline trimming cut 5 bases from V and 2 bases from J; bases unmatched to any gene: 5. CDR3 nucleotides: TGTGCCAGCAGTACTTGGGACAGCAACTATGGCTACACCTTC. Translating gives CASSTWDSNYGYTF.

This chain uses TRBV4-1 with TRBJ1-4; D is ambiguous. Germline CDR1 is MGHRA and CDR2 is YSYEKL. The V end lost 0 bases, the J end lost 10 bases, and 18 bases lay between the germline ends. The CDR3 consists of 16 residues. For the CDR3, the DNA is TGCGCCAGCAGCCAAGATCAAAACCGGGTCCGAGGAAAACTGTTTTTT. It translates to CASSQDQNRVRGKLFF.

This clone appeared a few times. The J gene is TRBJ1-1, the V gene TRBV7-2; tentatively, D is TRBD1 (5 bases). Trimming stripped 1 base from V and 6 bases from J, with 12 bases between. Germline V gene data show CDR1 as SGHTA and CDR2 as FQGNSA. The CDR3 sequence is 14 residues long. The CDR3 is CASSLGGWAAEAFF. CDR3 DNA: TGTGCCAGCAGCTTAGGGGGCTGGGCAGCTGAAGCTTTCTTT.